One and the same sample provided the 3 T cell receptor beta chains below, sequenced in a study of blood T cell repertoires in COVID-19. Method: immunoSEQ multiplex PCR; TCRdb's copy keeps in-frame clones and lacks some. Of about 80,000 clones listed, approximately 88% are singletons. Sequenced: peripheral blood. Receptors originate from a woman of 80 years or more with acute or convalescent COVID-19.

This clone was detected only a few times. The chain uses TRBV11-1 and TRBJ2-5; a possible D gene is TRBD1 (6 bases). The length of the CDR3 is 15 residues. Trimming took off 4 bases at V and 1 base at J, with 13 bases between the two ends. Germline CDR1 reads SGHAT; CDR2 reads FQDESV (reference sequence). The CDR3 nucleotides are TGTGCCAGCAGCTACCACAGGGACCGCCAAGAGACCCAGTACTTC. This gives the protein CASSYHRDRQETQYF.

This CDR3 reads CASSLESGNEQYF. The CDR3 DNA follows: TGCGCCAGCAGCTTGGAGTCGGGGAACGAGCAGTACTTC. The J gene is TRBJ2-7, the V gene TRBV5-1; possibly TRBD2 for D (5 bases). Germline loops: CDR1 SGHRS, CDR2 YFSETQ. V was shortened by 0 bases and J by 5 bases, with 9 bases between the two germline ends. There are 13 residues in the CDR3.

The chain carries TRBV7-3 and TRBJ2-6, with 10 bases fitting TRBD1. The CDR3 consists of 18 residues. Trimming took 4 bases from V and 6 from J; bases not matched to a gene: 12. Germline assignment: CDR1 SGHTA and CDR2 FQGTGA. CDR3 sequence: CASSSLDRQGAEANVLTF. The CDR3 bases are TGTGCCAGCAGCTCCCTCGACCGACAGGGGGCGGAGGCCAACGTCCTGACTTTC.